This entry describes one T cell receptor (beta chain). This CDR3 is built from 14 residues. Germline trimming cut 3 bases from V and 4 bases from J; bases unmatched to any gene: 5. The V gene's germline CDR1 is SNHLY and CDR2 FYNNEI. Some clones are missing from TCRdb's copy, which holds only in-frame ones; the method was immunoSEQ multiplex PCR. This table holds some 1.1 million clones, 70% to 80% found once. The sample belongs to a study of shared clonotypes between healthy human individuals. The TCR comes from a man between 18 and 35 years old in good health. Some clones in this sample may be carry-over from other donors' samples. The chain employs TRBV2 and TRBJ2-5; 7 bases align to TRBD2. Sequenced sample: memory CD4+ T cells from PBMCs. Subset of the sample: CD45RA-negative fraction. CDR3 bases: TGTGCCAGCAGTGAGCGGGGGTATAGAGAGACCCAGTACTTC. It yields the protein CASSERGYRETQYF.